The clone carrying this T cell receptor beta chain has a handful of counts. Its antigen is unknown. This CDR3 contains 14 residues. Losses at the gene ends were 9 bases for V and 1 base for J; bases not matched to a gene: 5. The sample belongs to a study of blood T cells in healthy people across ages. Findings of the study overall: PBMC samples, being unsorted, prevented any conclusive comparison of naive and antigen-experienced cells.

A J-beta primer mix and a sample-barcoded 5' primer were used in a second PCR of about 7 to 12 cycles. Sequencing yielded, for each sample, at least 3 million paired-end reads carrying CDR3. TCRdb ran MiXCR on the 5' RACE reads and lists one entry per CDR3 protein. Of a few hundred thousand distinct CDR3 sequences detected, 27% appear once; the ten largest clones hold 3% to 4%. These data are also associated with another study on T cells of mothers and their children. That source adds: Nobody spotted any persistent microchimeric T cell clones.

This chain connects TRBV12-3 or TRBV12-4 to TRBJ2-5; 10 positions agree with TRBD2. The sample comprised blood. The TCR originated in a boy younger than 10 in good health. This CDR3 is CASGAGGAQETQYF. CDR3 in DNA: TGTGCCAGTGGAGCGGGGGGGGCCCAAGAGACCCAGTACTTC.